These T cell receptor beta chains were read from a single sample in a study of blood T cell repertoires in COVID-19. Using immunoSEQ multiplex PCR, the repertoire was profiled, and TCRdb retains in-frame clones only, with some absent. In the table there are over 150,000 clones, roughly four fifths of which are singletons. The sequenced material came from peripheral blood. Receptors were obtained from a woman between 70 and 85 years old with COVID-19, enrolled during active disease. CDR3s include the opening cysteine and the closing phenylalanine or tryptophan. The D gene is left open where the match is weak. Clone size, where shown, is once, few, many, or a class for clones that have expanded.

V,J,D,size,DNA,CDR3
TRBV2,TRBJ2-7,.,.,TGTGCCAGCAGTGAATCTCCAGGGAGGCGCTACGAGCAGTACTTC,CASSESPGRRYEQYF
TRBV5-4,TRBJ2-2,.,.,TGTGCCAGCAGCTTCACCCGGACATCGAACACCGGGGAGCTGTTTTTT,CASSFTRTSNTGELFF
TRBV5-5,TRBJ1-3,.,.,TGTGCCAGCAGCGTCGGACCGGGGGGAAACACCATATATTTT,CASSVGPGGNTIYF
TRBV4-3,TRBJ2-7,TRBD2,once,TGCGCCAGCAGCCAAGAGATAGACGGGACTAGCATCTCCTACGAGCAGTACTTC,CASSQEIDGTSISYEQYF
TRBV18,TRBJ1-2,TRBD1,.,TGTGCCAGCTCACCGGGACAGGGGGGCTACACCTTC,CASSPGQGGYTF
TRBV6-1,TRBJ1-5,.,.,TGTGCCAGCAGTGAGCTGAGAAATCAGCCCCAGCATTTT,CASSELRNQPQHF
TRBV5-1,TRBJ1-2,.,.,TGCGCCAGCAGCCCGGGTCACCAAAACTATGGCTACACCTTC,CASSPGHQNYGYTF
TRBV5-4,TRBJ2-2,TRBD1,.,TGTGCCAGCAGCCCACAGGGGTTCGGAGGCGGGGAGCTGTTTTTT,CASSPQGFGGGELFF
TRBV7-9,TRBJ1-3,.,few,TGTGCCAGCAGCTTATGGGGGGAAGGAAACACCATATATTTT,CASSLWGEGNTIYF
TRBV6-7,TRBJ2-7,TRBD1,once,TGTGCCAGCAGTCCCCAGGGACAGGGGGCCCACGAGCAGTACTTC,CASSPQGQGAHEQYF
TRBV19,TRBJ2-1,.,.,TGTGCCAGTAGGGGCGGACACTCCTACAATGAGCAGTTCTTC,CASRGGHSYNEQFF
TRBV6-5,TRBJ1-4,TRBD1,.,TGTGCCAGCAGTTACTCGGGGACAGGGGGGTCTGAAAAACTGTTTTTT,CASSYSGTGGSEKLFF
TRBV19,TRBJ2-3,.,.,TGTGCCAGCCGGCAGGGGGGTAGCACAGATACGCAGTATTTT,CASRQGGSTDTQYF
TRBV9,TRBJ2-7,TRBD2,.,TGTGCCAGCAGCGTAGACGAGCGGGAGTCCTACGAGCAGTACTTC,CASSVDERESYEQYF
TRBV11-2,TRBJ1-2,TRBD1,.,TGTGCCAGCAGCATACTACAGGGGGGTCATGGCTACACCTTC,CASSILQGGHGYTF
TRBV5-1,TRBJ1-1,TRBD1,.,TGCGCCAGCAGCTCGGGGACAGGGGGGCGGAACACTGAAGCTTTCTTT,CASSSGTGGRNTEAFF
TRBV7-7,TRBJ2-1,.,.,TGTGCCAGCAGCAGCGGGTCTCCAACCTACAATGAGCAGTTCTTC,CASSSGSPTYNEQFF
TRBV12-2,TRBJ2-7,.,.,TGTGCAAGTCGCTTAGAGATCAGGACTTCCTACGAGCAGTACTTC,CASRLEIRTSYEQYF
TRBV4-1,TRBJ2-1,TRBD2,.,TGCGCCAGCAGCCCAATCCCCCCCGTCGAAGCGGGAGGTAATGAGCAGTTCTTC,CASSPIPPVEAGGNEQFF
TRBV7-2,TRBJ1-5,.,.,TGTGCCAGCAGCTTAACTCTCAATCAGCCCCAGCATTTT,CASSLTLNQPQHF
TRBV24-1,TRBJ2-3,.,.,TGTGCCACCCAAGGAGGGGGGGTGGGCACAGATACGCAGTATTTT,CATQGGGVGTDTQYF
TRBV18,TRBJ2-7,TRBD2,.,TGTGCCAGCTCACCGGCGGGGGGACCCTACGAGCAGTACTTC,CASSPAGGPYEQYF
TRBV7-2,TRBJ1-5,.,.,TGTGCCAGCAGCTCACGGGTTAGTGGCAATCAGCCCCAGCATTTT,CASSSRVSGNQPQHF
TRBV9,TRBJ1-4,.,.,TGTGCCAGCAGCGACGGACGCGGGCTGTGGAATGAAAAACTGTTTTTT,CASSDGRGLWNEKLFF
TRBV5-6,TRBJ2-7,TRBD1,.,TGTGCCAGCAGCTTTGGACAGGGAGTAGGGTACGAGCAGTACTTC,CASSFGQGVGYEQYF
TRBV24-1,TRBJ2-2,.,.,TGTGCCACCAGAATCGGGGACACCGGGGAGCTGTTTTTT,CATRIGDTGELFF
TRBV7-9,TRBJ2-7,.,few,TGTGCCAGCAGCTTAGCTACAGGGCAGGGTCGCGAGCAGTACTTC,CASSLATGQGREQYF
TRBV4-1,TRBJ2-7,TRBD2,.,TGCGCCAGCAGCCTCGGGCTAGCGGGAGACTACGAGCAGTACTTC,CASSLGLAGDYEQYF
TRBV6-2/TRBV6-3,TRBJ2-7,TRBD1,.,TGTGCCAGCAGTGACCCGGACAGGTTTCAGGACGAGCAGTACTTC,CASSDPDRFQDEQYF
TRBV6-1,TRBJ2-3,.,.,TGTGCCAGCAGTGAAAGGGGTGGGGGCACAGATACGCAGTATTTT,CASSERGGGTDTQYF
TRBV2,TRBJ1-1,.,.,TGTGCCAGCAGTATATACACTGAAGCTTTCTTT,CASSIYTEAFF